This T cell receptor (beta chain) was sequenced during a study of graft-versus-host responses after intestinal transplantation. CDR3 length: 15 amino acids. Trimming shortened V by 3 bases and J by 2 bases, and 13 bases separated the two germline ends. Germline CDR1 LNHDA, CDR2 SQIVND (reference sequence). This table comes from immunoSEQ multiplex PCR, and its TCRdb copy is limited to in-frame clones, with some not included. The table includes about 25,000 clones, 94% detected once. The sequenced sample was PBMCs, obtained 156 days after intestinal transplant. The chain links TRBV19 to TRBJ2-5; D is uncertain. This clonotype was sampled from a human patient who received an intestinal transplant, so some T cells may come from the graft donor. CDR3 region: CASSIGLFGQETQYF. The CDR3 nucleotides read TGTGCCAGTAGTATTGGGCTCTTCGGTCAAGAGACCCAGTACTTC.